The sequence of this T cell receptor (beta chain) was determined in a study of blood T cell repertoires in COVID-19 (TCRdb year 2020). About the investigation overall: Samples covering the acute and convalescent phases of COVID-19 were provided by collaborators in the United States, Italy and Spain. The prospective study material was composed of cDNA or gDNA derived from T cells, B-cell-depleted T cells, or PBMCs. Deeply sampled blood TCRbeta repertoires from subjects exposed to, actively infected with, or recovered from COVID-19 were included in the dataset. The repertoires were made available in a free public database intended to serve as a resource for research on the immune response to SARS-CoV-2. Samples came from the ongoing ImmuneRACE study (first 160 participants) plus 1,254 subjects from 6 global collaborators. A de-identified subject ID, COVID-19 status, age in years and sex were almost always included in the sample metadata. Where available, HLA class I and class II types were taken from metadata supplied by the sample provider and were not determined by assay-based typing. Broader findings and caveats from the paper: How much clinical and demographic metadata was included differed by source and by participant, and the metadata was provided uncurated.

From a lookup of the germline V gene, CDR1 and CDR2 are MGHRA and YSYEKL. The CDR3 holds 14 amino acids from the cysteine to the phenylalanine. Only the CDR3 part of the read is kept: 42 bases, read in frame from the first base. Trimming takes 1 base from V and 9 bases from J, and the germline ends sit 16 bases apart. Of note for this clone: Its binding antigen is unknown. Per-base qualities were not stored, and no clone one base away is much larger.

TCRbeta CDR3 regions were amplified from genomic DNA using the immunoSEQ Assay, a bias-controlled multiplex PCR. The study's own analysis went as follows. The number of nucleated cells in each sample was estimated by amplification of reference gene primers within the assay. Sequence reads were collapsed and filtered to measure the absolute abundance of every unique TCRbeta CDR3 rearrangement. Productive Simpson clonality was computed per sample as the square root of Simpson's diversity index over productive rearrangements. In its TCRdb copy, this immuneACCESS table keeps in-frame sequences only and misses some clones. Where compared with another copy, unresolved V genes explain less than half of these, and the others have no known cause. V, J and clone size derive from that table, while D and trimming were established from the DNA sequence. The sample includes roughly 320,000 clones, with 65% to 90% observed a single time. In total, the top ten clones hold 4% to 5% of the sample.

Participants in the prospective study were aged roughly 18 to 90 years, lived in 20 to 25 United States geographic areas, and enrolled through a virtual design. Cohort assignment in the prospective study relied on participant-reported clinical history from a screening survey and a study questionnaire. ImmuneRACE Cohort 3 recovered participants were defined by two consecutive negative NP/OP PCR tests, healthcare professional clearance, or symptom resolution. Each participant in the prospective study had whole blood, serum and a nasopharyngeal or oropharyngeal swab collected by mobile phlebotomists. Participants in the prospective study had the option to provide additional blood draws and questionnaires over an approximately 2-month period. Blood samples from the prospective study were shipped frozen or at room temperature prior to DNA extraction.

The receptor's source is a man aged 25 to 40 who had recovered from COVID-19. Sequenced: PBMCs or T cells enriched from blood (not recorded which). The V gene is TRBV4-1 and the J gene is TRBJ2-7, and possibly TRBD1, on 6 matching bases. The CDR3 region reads CASSQAARGQGQYF. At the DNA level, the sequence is TGCGCCAGCAGCCAAGCGGCCAGGGGCCAGGGGCAGTACTTC.